A single sample gave rise to the 4 T cell receptor beta chains below, sequenced in a study of blood T cell repertoires in COVID-19. Method: immunoSEQ multiplex PCR; TCRdb's copy keeps in-frame clones and lacks some. Among fewer than 450,000 clones listed, around nine tenths were seen once. Sequences were obtained from peripheral blood. The source is a woman aged 18-29 years who had recovered from COVID-19.

V is TRBV6-2 or TRBV6-3 and J is TRBJ2-7; the match to TRBD1 covers 9 bases. CDR3 length: 14 amino acids. V shed 6 bases, J shed 1 base, and the junction held 4 bases outside the gene matches. CDR1 is MNHEY, CDR2 SVGEGT, per germline. The CDR3 spells CASSTGTGSYEQYV. The DNA of the CDR3 is TGTGCCAGCAGCACCGGGACAGGGTCCTACGAGCAGTACGTC.

The V gene is TRBV7-2, the J gene TRBJ2-1; 11 nucleotides agree with TRBD2. V lost 5 bases and J lost 8; bases outside the gene matches: 17. The CDR3 covers 18 residues. Germline V gives CDR1 SGHTA, CDR2 FQGNSA. The CDR3 DNA reads TGTGCCAGCAGCCCTGGGAGGCTAGCGGGAGGTAAAGGGGATGAGCAGTTCTTC. Translation gives CASSPGRLAGGKGDEQFF.

The V and J genes are TRBV19 and TRBJ2-6, with TRBD1 identical over 7 bases. The CDR3 contains 20 residues. With V trimmed by 3 bases and J by 3 bases, 17 bases remained unmatched. Germline V gene lookup returns CDR1 LNHDA and CDR2 SQIVND (reference sequence). Here the CDR3 DNA reads TGTGCCAGTAGTATGCCCCTTGGAGACAGGGTTCTTTATGGGGCCAACGTCCTGACTTTC. Protein product: CASSMPLGDRVLYGANVLTF.

The chain is built from TRBV7-2 and TRBJ2-1; 7 bases align to TRBD2. Germline lookup yields CDR1 SGHTA and CDR2 FQGNSA. The V and J ends lost 8 bases and 8 bases, in that order; junction bases with no gene match: 18. CDR3 length: 16 amino acids. In nucleotides, the CDR3 is TGTGCCAGCCGCCCGCACGGGCGGGAGTGGGGCGATGAGCAGTTCTTC. It specifies CASRPHGREWGDEQFF.